The T cell receptor beta chain under discussion was sequenced for a study of cytomegalovirus exposure and HLA in healthy donors. Study at large: There were approximately 400 genotyped donors. Of these, roughly 82% fell in the genetic ancestry cluster associated with self-reported Caucasian donors.

The PCR ran on 60 Vbeta and 13 Jbeta primers. Measured with immunoSEQ multiplex PCR; TCRdb has only the in-frame clones, and not every one. The sample gives about 98,000 clones, about two thirds of which show up once; roughly 2.5% is in the top ten. V lost 8 bases and J 3 bases, leaving 7 bases between the germline ends. The CDR3 has 12 amino acids. The germline CDR1 and CDR2 sequences are MDHEN and SYDVKM. As regards this clone: What it binds is not known.

Findings and limits, study-wide: There were a few CMV-associated chains whose specificity for CMV antigens was confirmed in vitro. Presence/absence analyses treated sequencing depth as roughly uniform across donors.

The V gene is TRBV28, the J gene TRBJ2-2; D is unclear. Specimen: PBMCs. The receptor was isolated from a man in his fifties or sixties in good health and CMV-seronegative. The CDR3 nucleotides are TGTGCCAGCTGTCTGTACACCGGGGAGCTGTTTTTT. Translating gives CASCLYTGELFF.